The 6 T cell receptor beta chains in this list originate from one sample, sequenced in a study of metastatic and nonmetastatic thyroid tumors. Every patient underwent thyroid surgery untreated. TCRdb called clones again from the PCR reads with MiXCR. The sample lists approximately 90,000 clones, roughly 8.6% occurring once. Source material: blood. These receptors all stem from a female donor with papillary thyroid cancer or a benign thyroid nodule (not recorded which). Some clones in this sample may be carry-over from other donors' samples.

V usage is TRBV7-3 and J usage is TRBJ2-1; D call uncertain. V was clipped by 6 bases and J by 4 bases, with 16 bases between them. Germline V gives CDR1 SGHTA, CDR2 FQGTGA. CDR3 size: 15 residues. The CDR3 DNA reads TGTGCCAGCAGGCGCGGCCCTACGGCTTACAATGAGCAGTTCTTC. Translated, it gives CASRRGPTAYNEQFF.

In regard to this clone: A much larger clone differs from this one at a single base, so this may be a read error. Other nucleotide sequences in the sample specify the same CDR3. The chain carries TRBV12-3 or TRBV12-4 and TRBJ2-6; 9 bases fit TRBD1. The CDR3 length is 18 residues. The CDR3 DNA is TGTGCCAGCAGTCTGCACAGGGGGCAAGGTTCTGGGGCCAACGTCCTGACTTTT. Amino acid sequence: CASSLHRGQGSGANVLTF.

This clone was seen at least ten times. The genes are TRBV28 and TRBJ2-1; D is tentatively TRBD1 or TRBD2 (5 bases each). The CDR3 covers 12 residues. V lost 8 bases and J lost 2, with 7 bases in between. The germline V gene has CDR1 MDHEN and CDR2 SYDVKM. CDR3 in amino acids: CASGTPYNEQFF. The CDR3 DNA sequence: TGTGCCAGCGGGACCCCCTACAATGAGCAGTTCTTC.

CDR3 sequence reads: CASRRLAGDNEQFF. In nucleotides, the CDR3 is TGTGCCAGCAGGCGACTAGCGGGTGACAATGAGCAGTTCTTC. V usage is TRBV11-2 and J usage is TRBJ2-1, with 10 bases that match TRBD2. This CDR3 spans 14 amino acids. CDR1 and CDR2 from the germline V gene are SGHAT and FQNNGV. V shed 6 bases, J shed 5 bases, and the junction held 4 bases outside the gene matches.

In this sample, this clone turned up many times. The chain employs TRBV12-3 or TRBV12-4 and TRBJ2-3; 7 positions agree with TRBD2. V was clipped by 6 bases and J by 4 bases; unmatched bases: 10. This CDR3 spans 15 amino acids. The CDR3 DNA sequence: TGTGCCAGCAGATCCTTGGCGGGGGAGTCAGATACGCAGTATTTT. Its protein is CASRSLAGESDTQYF.

There are a few counts of this clone. J is TRBJ2-7 and V is TRBV6-2 or TRBV6-3; 9 positions match TRBD2. Germline V gives CDR1 MNHEY, CDR2 SVGEGT. This CDR3 region has 15 residues. The V gene end was trimmed by 6 bases and the J gene end by 4 bases; junction bases not matched to a gene: 10. The CDR3 spells CASRHSGLAGYEQYF. The CDR3 DNA follows: TGTGCCAGCAGACACTCGGGACTAGCTGGTTACGAGCAGTACTTC.